The 4 T cell receptor beta chains in this list originate from one sample, sequenced in a study of T cell clones after liver transplantation. Data came from immunoSEQ multiplex PCR; TCRdb stores just in-frame clones and leaves some out. Of 85,000 to 130,000 clones in the sample, roughly four fifths are singletons; the top ten hold 0.85% to 1%. The sample here was CD4+ T cells from blood, taken before liver transplant. These receptors were collected from a human donor who received a liver transplant.

This chain links TRBV5-4 with TRBJ2-3; D is undetermined. CDR3 length: 14 residues. CDR1 is SGHNT, CDR2 YYREEE, per germline (reference sequence). V was cut by 2 bases and J by 4 bases, with 11 bases left in between. The CDR3 nucleotides are TGTGCCAGCAGCTTTAAGAATCGGGCAGATACGCAGTATTTT. It encodes CASSFKNRADTQYF.

Here the CDR3 DNA reads TGCGCCAGCAGCCAACTACTTGGCAGGGGAGGCAATCAGCCCCAGCATTTT. Encoded protein: CASSQLLGRGGNQPQHF. This chain connects TRBV4-1 to TRBJ1-5; maybe TRBD1 (6 bases). The CDR3 covers 17 residues. Trimming cost V 2 bases and J 2 bases, with 16 bases left between them. The germline V gene encodes CDR1 MGHRA and CDR2 YSYEKL.

Written as DNA, the CDR3 is TGCGCCAGCAGCTTGTTCCCGGGGGCCCTCAAAGAAGCTTTCTTT. Translation: CASSLFPGALKEAFF. V and J are TRBV5-1 and TRBJ1-1; D is possibly TRBD1 (6 bases). The length of the CDR3 is 15 residues. The germline V gene encodes CDR1 SGHRS and CDR2 YFSETQ. V lost 1 base and J lost 8, with 18 bases in between.

The chain employs TRBV2 and TRBJ2-3; tentative D call: TRBD2 (5 bases). V was shortened by 11 bases and J by 5 bases, with 11 bases between the two germline ends. The CDR3 covers 11 residues. Germline CDR1 reads SNHLY; CDR2 reads FYNNEI. The CDR3 bases are TGTGCCTCTCAGCGGCTAGATACGCAGTATTTT. It yields the protein CASQRLDTQYF. Full variable domain (remainder filled in from reference TRBV2 and TRBJ2-3): EPEVTQTPSHQVTQMGQEVILRCVPISNHLYFYWYRQILGQKVEFLVSFYNNEISEKSEIFDDQFSVERPDGSNFTLKIRSTKLEDSAMYFCASQRLDTQYFGPGTRLTVL.